This is a list of T cell receptor beta chains from one sample in a study of CXCR3-negative and CXCR3-positive naive CD8 T cells. TCRdb re-called the 5' RACE reads and catalogs CDR3 proteins one per entry, DNA excluded. The sample has 100,000 to 150,000 distinct CDR3 sequences; the top ten hold approximately 0.46%. The sequenced material came from naive CXCR3- CD8+ T cells from blood. The origin of the receptors is a human donor in good health. Some clones in this sample may be carry-over from other donors' samples. CDR3s include the opening cysteine and the closing phenylalanine or tryptophan.

>TRBV19|TRBJ1-4
CASAPRAGAWGLDVNEKLFF
>TRBV12-3/TRBV12-4|TRBJ2-2
CASRSRNRATGELFF
>TRBV29-1|TRBJ2-1
CSVFFRNEPFF
>TRBV24-1|TRBJ2-6
CATSHRGPGANVLTF
>TRBV7-9|TRBJ1-1
CASSSDWGESLNPEAFF
>TRBV7-9|TRBJ2-7
CASSSGLAGTSSYEQYF
>TRBV21-1|TRBJ2-5
CASSKGRFGTQYF
>TRBV28|TRBJ2-1
CASSWDISDEQFF
>TRBV15|TRBJ2-7
CATSRDRSPSGEQYF
>TRBV25-1|TRBJ1-1
CASSGTVEAFF
>TRBV5-1|TRBJ2-3
CASSPRVPIYNSTDTQYF
>TRBV27|TRBJ2-1
CASSLLTGSYNEQFF
>TRBV10-3|TRBJ2-1
CAISESNEQFF
>TRBV5-5|TRBJ2-1
CASSYGQGRSNEQFF
>TRBV23-1|TRBJ2-2
CASSPQAFTGELFF
>TRBV7-3|TRBJ2-1
CASSSLQGSSYNEQFF
>TRBV4-2|TRBJ2-1
CASSQEKSSDNEQFF
>TRBV29-1|TRBJ2-3
CSAGDLAGAYGTDTQYF
>TRBV7-3|TRBJ2-1
CASSLGSGGAQFF
>TRBV12-3/TRBV12-4|TRBJ1-3
CASTTPFRTIYF
>TRBV12-3/TRBV12-4|TRBJ2-7
CASSSEFYEQYF
>TRBV6-1|TRBJ1-5
CASSEAGTNNQPQHF
>TRBV7-9|TRBJ2-1
CASSEGLAGAGFQFF
>TRBV28|TRBJ1-5
CASSLTGTGVSQPQHF
>TRBV28|TRBJ1-1
CASSPGRGLAEAFF
>TRBV7-2|TRBJ2-1
CASSLISWTGYNEQFF
>TRBV7-2|TRBJ1-1
CASSPRGGWGQGTEAFF
>TRBV25-1|TRBJ2-5
CASSEYIRLQGAETQYF
>TRBV5-1|TRBJ2-6
CASSLVVGGAGANVLTF
>TRBV4-1|TRBJ1-5
CASSQDGIGGDQPQHF
>TRBV5-1|TRBJ1-5
CASSWTGEENQPQHF
>TRBV4-1|TRBJ2-3
CASSQETQGTDTQYF
>TRBV6-2/TRBV6-3|TRBJ2-1
CASSNGNNEQFF
>TRBV5-1|TRBJ2-7
CASSWGTSGISYEQYF
>TRBV20-1|TRBJ2-4
CSARPEAGGFLAKNIQYF
>TRBV7-9|TRBJ2-7
CASSTSGAHEQYF
>TRBV7-2|TRBJ2-3
CASSLGLAVSSSTDTQYF
>TRBV7-6|TRBJ2-2
CASTPLGSWGTGELFF
>TRBV28|TRBJ2-3
CASSSMTSGRLDTQYF
>TRBV15|TRBJ2-5
CATSRDWRGSGTQYF
>TRBV7-9|TRBJ2-7
CASSLVPGGYEQYF